This section outlines one T cell receptor beta chain sequence together with its context. Seattle participants joined during active infection and were tracked over time. The data were obtained in a study of blood T cell repertoires in COVID-19. Study context: Whether acute or convalescent, the COVID-19 samples came from the United States, Italy and Spain. Sources were T cells, B-cell-depleted T cells, or PBMCs; the material itself was cDNA or gDNA.

Per the original data handling: Counts of nucleated cells, estimated from reference gene primer amplification, were obtained. Using immunoSEQ multiplex PCR, the repertoire was profiled, and TCRdb retains in-frame clones only, with some absent. That table furnishes V, J and clone size, whereas the DNA furnished D and trimming. Of approximately 300,000 clones in the sample, about nine tenths were seen once. Sequencing was performed on peripheral blood. The source is a woman in her twenties or thirties with COVID-19, enrolled during active disease.

The CDR3 nucleotides are TGTGCCAGCAGTTTATCTAGGACAGGGGATGAAGCTTTCTTT. Translating it yields CASSLSRTGDEAFF. The rearrangement uses TRBV27 and TRBJ1-1; 9 nucleotides line up with TRBD1. Germline lookup yields CDR1 MNHEY and CDR2 SMNVEV (reference sequence). Trimming removed 0 bases from V and 7 bases from J; junction bases left unmatched: 3. The CDR3 consists of 14 residues.